Listed here are 25 T cell receptor beta chains from one sample, sequenced in a study of shared clonotypes between healthy human individuals. Method: immunoSEQ multiplex PCR; TCRdb's copy keeps in-frame clones and lacks some. Among some 1 million clones, about 77% were seen once, and the ten largest hold approximately 1.5%. Source material: memory CD4+ T cells sorted from blood. Documented subset: CD45RA-negative fraction. The receptors shown here come from a man aged 18-30 years in good health.

This chain links TRBV9 with TRBJ2-5, with D possibly being TRBD1 or TRBD2 (5 bases each). This CDR3 region has 13 residues. Looked up from germline, CDR1 is SGDLS and CDR2 is YYNGEE. Trimming cost V 2 bases and J 4 bases, with 9 bases left between them. In DNA, the CDR3 is TGTGCCAGCAGCGTCAGGGACGTAGAGACCCAGTACTTC. The encoded protein is CASSVRDVETQYF.

The chain combines TRBV10-2 with TRBJ1-5, with D hard to call. Trimming removed 8 bases from V and 1 base from J, with 15 bases in between. In germline, CDR1 is WSHSY, CDR2 SAAADI. CDR3 length: 15 amino acids. For the CDR3, the DNA is TGCGCCAGCGCCCAGGCGGGTATCAGCAATCAGCCCCAGCATTTT. Protein: CASAQAGISNQPQHF.

CDR3 coding DNA: TGTGCCACATCGCCTGTTTGTACGGCCCCTCATACGCAGTATTTT. Protein: CATSPVCTAPHTQYF. This chain connects TRBV21-1 to TRBJ2-3. TRBV21-1 is a listed pseudogene. This CDR3 is built from 15 residues.

The genes are TRBV10-3 and TRBJ1-2; D not certain. The CDR3 is made up of 11 amino acids. The germline gives CDR1 ENHRY, CDR2 SYGVKD. V dropped 0 bases and J dropped 6 bases, with 2 bases sitting between them. This chain's CDR3 is CAISESDGYTF. The CDR3, as DNA: TGTGCCATCAGTGAGTCGGATGGCTACACCTTC.

The rearrangement links TRBV18 to TRBJ2-5; D remains unclear. Between the trimmed V and J ends, which lost 3 bases and 5 bases, there was a span of 10 bases. This CDR3 spans 13 amino acids. Looked up from germline, CDR1 is KGHSH and CDR2 is LQKENI. The CDR3 DNA follows: TGTGCCAGCTCACCCCAAAATGCGGAGACCCAGTACTTC. Protein product: CASSPQNAETQYF.

This sequence joins TRBV2 and TRBJ1-4; 7 nucleotides align to TRBD1. Losses at the gene ends were 4 bases for V and 7 bases for J; bases not matched to a gene: 6. Per germline, CDR1 SNHLY and CDR2 FYNNEI. The CDR3 runs 14 residues. In DNA, the CDR3 is TGTGCCAGCAGTGCCAGGGGGAGGGCTGAAAAACTGTTTTTT. This gives the protein CASSARGRAEKLFF.

The chain is built from TRBV18 and TRBJ2-7; perhaps TRBD2 as D (6 bases). V was cut by 3 bases and J by 0 bases, with 12 bases left in between. Germline V CDR1 and CDR2: KGHSH, LQKENI. This CDR3 has 15 amino acids. CDR3 DNA: TGTGCCAGCTCACCCGGTTGGGGAGGCTCCTACGAGCAGTACTTC. Translating it yields CASSPGWGGSYEQYF.

The V gene is TRBV10-3, the J gene TRBJ2-6; TRBD2 matches at 8 bases. This CDR3 spans 18 amino acids. Unmatched junction bases numbered 10, after V lost 2 bases and J lost 4 bases. Germline values: CDR1 ENHRY, CDR2 SYGVKD. This CDR3 is CAISENSGKGSGANVLTF. The CDR3 DNA is TGTGCCATCAGTGAGAATAGCGGGAAAGGTTCCGGGGCCAACGTCCTGACTTTC.

V gene TRBV6-7 combines with J gene TRBJ1-2; D unresolved. TRBV6-7 is an ORF, with its function uncertain. Trimming stripped 6 bases from V and 2 bases from J, with 16 bases between. The CDR3 covers 15 residues. CDR3 sequence (DNA): TGTGCCAGCAGCTCGCGGGATGTAGGGAACTATGGCTACACCTTC. It translates to CASSSRDVGNYGYTF.

In this sample, this clone turned up once. The chain carries TRBV7-8 and TRBJ2-2, with D unclear. The V and J ends lost 4 bases and 6 bases respectively, with 18 bases between them. Germline V gives CDR1 SGHVS, CDR2 FQNEAQ. This CDR3 region has 16 residues. CDR3 in amino acids: CASSSQNPTVPGELFF. In DNA, the CDR3 is TGTGCCAGCAGCTCCCAAAACCCGACGGTCCCCGGGGAGCTGTTTTTT.

This clone appeared once. This chain connects TRBV9 to TRBJ2-5, with 9 bases fitting TRBD1. With V trimmed by 4 bases and J by 3 bases, 7 bases remained unmatched. Germline CDR1 reads SGDLS; CDR2 reads YYNGEE. The CDR3 length is 15 residues. DNA for the CDR3: TGTGCCAGCAGCCCCCGGGACAGGGAAGAAGAGACCCAGTACTTC. It codes for CASSPRDREEETQYF.

The CDR3 loop reads CASSQGAAPGLNEQFF. The CDR3 coding sequence is TGCGCCAGCAGCCAGGGTGCTGCTCCGGGGCTCAATGAGCAGTTCTTC. V gene TRBV4-1 combines with J gene TRBJ2-1, with D possibly being TRBD1 or TRBD2 (5 bases each). This CDR3 comprises 16 residues. Germline V gene data show CDR1 as MGHRA and CDR2 as YSYEKL. Trimming left V 3 bases short and J 6 bases short, with 18 bases between.

The CDR3 reads CAISKDSYGYTF. As DNA, the CDR3 is TGTGCCATCAGTAAGGACAGCTATGGCTACACCTTC. The V call is TRBV10-3, the J call TRBJ1-2; possibly TRBD1 for D (6 bases). The CDR3 totals 12 residues. Per germline, CDR1 ENHRY and CDR2 SYGVKD. Trimming removed 5 bases at V and 4 bases at J, with 8 bases between.

This sequence joins TRBV7-2 and TRBJ2-7; the D is unclear. This CDR3 has 11 residues. Germline V gene data show CDR1 as SGHTA and CDR2 as FQGNSA. The V and J ends lost 5 bases and 2 bases respectively, with 4 bases between them. CDR3 nucleotides: TGTGCCAGCAGCACAGCCTACGAGCAGTACTTC. Translation gives CASSTAYEQYF.

DNA of the CDR3: TGCGCCAGCAGCCAGCGTATAGTAGAAACGAGCTCCTATAATTCACCCCTCCACTTT. Amino acid sequence: CASSQRIVETSSYNSPLHF. The V gene is TRBV4-1, the J gene TRBJ1-6; D gene unclear. This CDR3 comprises 19 residues. Germline V gene lookup returns CDR1 MGHRA and CDR2 YSYEKL. V was cut by 3 bases and J by 0 bases, with 18 bases left in between.

The chain joins TRBV5-1 to TRBJ1-4; perhaps TRBD1 as D (6 bases). V shed 5 bases and J shed 2 bases, with 10 bases lying between them. The CDR3 spans 14 residues. Per germline, CDR1 SGHRS and CDR2 YFSETQ. Here the CDR3 reads CASRKGGTNEKLFF. DNA of the CDR3: TGCGCCAGCAGAAAAGGGGGTACTAATGAAAAACTGTTTTTT.

This clone was observed a few times. V is TRBV6-6 and J is TRBJ2-1; the D is unclear. The ends were cut back, 6 bases at V and 10 bases at J, with 10 bases in the middle. This CDR3 region has 11 residues. CDR1 and CDR2 (germline): MNHNY, SVGAGI (reference sequence). CDR3 amino acids: CASSPAREQFF. CDR3 coding DNA: TGTGCCAGCAGCCCCGCCCGGGAGCAGTTCTTC.

The chain is built from TRBV7-2 and TRBJ1-4; the D is unclear. Germline CDR1 SGHTA, CDR2 FQGNSA. The CDR3 loop spans 16 amino acids. With 0 bases removed from V and 0 bases from J, the gap between germline ends came to 8 bases. CDR3 bases: TGTGCCAGCAGCTTAGCTACGGGTTCAACTAATGAAAAACTGTTTTTT. Its translation: CASSLATGSTNEKLFF.

This chain joins TRBV5-1 and TRBJ1-2; the match to TRBD1 covers 8 bases. Germline loops: CDR1 SGHRS, CDR2 YFSETQ. CDR3 length equals 14 residues. Germline trimming cut 4 bases from V and 6 bases from J; bases unmatched to any gene: 8. The CDR3 region has the DNA TGCGCCAGCAGCGCAGGGGGCGCGAGTAATGGCTACACCTTC. As protein: CASSAGGASNGYTF.

The count of this clone is one. The rearrangement joins TRBV2 to TRBJ2-7; TRBD1 agrees at 10 bases. Germline CDR1 SNHLY, CDR2 FYNNEI. There are 15 residues in the CDR3. Trimming removed 1 base from V and 6 bases from J; junction bases left unmatched: 6. The DNA for the CDR3 is TGTGCCAGCAGTGAAGAGACAGGGGGCGTTTTCGAGCAGTACTTC. Translation: CASSEETGGVFEQYF. Based on the CDR3 plus reference TRBV2 and TRBJ2-7, the full variable domain is EPEVTQTPSHQVTQMGQEVILRCVPISNHLYFYWYRQILGQKVEFLVSFYNNEISEKSEIFDDQFSVERPDGSNFTLKIRSTKLEDSAMYFCASSEETGGVFEQYFGPGTRLTVT.

This clone was found a few times. This sample also contains other DNA sequences that code for the same CDR3. The genes are TRBV20-1 and TRBJ2-5, with unresolved D. Per the germline V gene, CDR1 is DFQATT and CDR2 is SNEGSKA (reference sequence). The CDR3 has 10 residues. V lost 3 bases to trimming and J lost 5 bases, with 4 bases between them. The DNA of the CDR3 is TGCAGTGCTAGTCACGAGACCCAGTACTTC. It encodes CSASHETQYF.

The V and J genes are TRBV11-3 and TRBJ2-1; TRBD2 matches 11 bases. Germline loops: CDR1 SGHNT, CDR2 YENEEA. The CDR3 is 16 amino acids. J gave up 7 bases and V 3 bases, and 8 bases lay outside the gene matches. The CDR3 sequence is CASSLTSGELLNEQFF. Here the CDR3 DNA reads TGTGCCAGCAGCTTGACTAGCGGGGAACTTTTGAATGAGCAGTTCTTC. Full variable domain (remainder filled in from reference TRBV11-3 and TRBJ2-1): EAGVVQSPRYKIIEKKQPVAFWCNPISGHNTLYWYLQNLGQGPELLIRYENEEAVDDSQLPKDRFSAERLKGVDSTLKIQPAELGDSAVYLCASSLTSGELLNEQFFGPGTRLTVL.

With regard to this clone: A much larger clone is a single base away; this may be a read error. This chain links TRBV27 with TRBJ1-5; D gene ambiguous. The CDR3 sequence is 13 residues long. Germline assignment: CDR1 MNHEY and CDR2 SMNVEV (reference sequence). Trimming took 3 bases from V and 3 from J, leaving 6 bases between them. CDR3 loop: CASSFGVNQPQHF. The DNA of the CDR3 is TGTGCCAGCAGTTTTGGGGTCAATCAGCCCCAGCATTTT.

As to this clone: Other nucleotide sequences in the sample specify the same CDR3. The chain carries TRBV7-2 and TRBJ2-3; D uncertain. Germline V gene sequence: CDR1 SGHTA, CDR2 FQGNSA. V lost 5 bases and J lost 6, with 9 bases in between. This CDR3 contains 12 residues. The CDR3 DNA sequence: TGTGCCAGCAGCCCTAGTGGCGATACGCAGTATTTT. Amino acid sequence: CASSPSGDTQYF.

The rearrangement joins TRBV21-1 to TRBJ2-7; the D call TRBD2 from the table was never checked on the DNA. TRBV21-1 is noted as a pseudogene. This CDR3 has 20 residues. CDR3 nucleotide sequence: TGTGCCAGCAGCAGGGGCGGTGAGCGGGAGGGTTTTCGGCATCCGAACGAGCAGTACTTC. Its protein is CASSRGGEREGFRHPNEQYF.